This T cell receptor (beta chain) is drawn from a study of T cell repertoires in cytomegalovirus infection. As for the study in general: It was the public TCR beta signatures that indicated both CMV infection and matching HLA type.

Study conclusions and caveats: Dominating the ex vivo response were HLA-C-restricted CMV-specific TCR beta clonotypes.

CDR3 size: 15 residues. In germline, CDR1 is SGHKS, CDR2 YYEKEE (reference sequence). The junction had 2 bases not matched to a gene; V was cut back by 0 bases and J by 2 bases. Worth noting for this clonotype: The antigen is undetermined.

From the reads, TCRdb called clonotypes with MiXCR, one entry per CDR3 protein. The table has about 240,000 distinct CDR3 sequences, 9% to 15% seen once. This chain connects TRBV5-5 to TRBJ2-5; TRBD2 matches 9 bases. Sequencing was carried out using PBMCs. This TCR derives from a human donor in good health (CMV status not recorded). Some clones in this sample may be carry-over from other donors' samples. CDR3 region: CASSLEGLAQETQYF. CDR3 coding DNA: TGTGCCAGCAGCTTGGAGGGACTAGCTCAAGAGACCCAGTACTTC.